What follows are 7 T cell receptor beta chains derived from one specimen sequenced in a study of spatial heterogeneity in lung cancer. TCRdb re-called the 5' RACE reads through MiXCR, storing one row per CDR3 protein. The sample lists more than 60,000 distinct CDR3 sequences, roughly 6.6% occurring once. Time point: sample taken at primary tumor resection. The sequences come from PBMCs, collected at surgery. The source of these receptors is a female donor with early-stage non-small cell lung cancer.

There are many counts of this clonotype. The chain couples TRBV7-8 to TRBJ1-6; 11 bases map to TRBD1. J was trimmed by 7 bases and V by 5 bases; bases with no gene match: 4. The CDR3 loop spans 15 amino acids. Germline CDR1 is SGHVS and CDR2 is FQNEAQ. In DNA form, the CDR3 reads TGTGCCAGCAGCCCCGGGACAGGGGGGAATTCACCCCTCCACTTT. Its protein is CASSPGTGGNSPLHF. The full variable domain, in which reference TRBV7-8 and TRBJ1-6 provide the parts outside the CDR3, is GAGVSQSPRYKVAKRGQDVALRCDPISGHVSLFWYQQALGQGPEFLTYFQNEAQLDKSGLPSDRFFAERPEGSVSTLKIQRTQQEDSAVYLCASSPGTGGNSPLHFGNGTRLTVT.

This clonotype was counted between two and nine times. CDR3 DNA: TGTGCCAGCAGCCGGGGACAGGGGGATGAGACCCAGTACTTC. Protein: CASSRGQGDETQYF. V usage is TRBV5-4 and J usage is TRBJ2-5; 11 nucleotides match TRBD1. The CDR3 is made up of 14 amino acids. After removal of 4 bases from V and 5 bases from J, the junction contained 4 bases not matched to a gene. The germline V gene has CDR1 SGHNT and CDR2 YYREEE (reference sequence).

This clonotype was counted only a few times. The chain uses TRBV6-2 or TRBV6-3 and TRBJ2-7, with 10 bases fitting TRBD1. V lost 2 bases to trimming and J lost 3 bases; unmatched junction nucleotides: 7. This CDR3 comprises 16 residues. Germline CDR1 is MNHEY and CDR2 is SVGEGT. DNA for the CDR3: TGTGCCAGCAGTTACAACCCGACAGGGGGCTTCTACGAGCAGTACTTC. It specifies CASSYNPTGGFYEQYF.

This chain joins TRBV18 and TRBJ2-2; TRBD1 agrees at 7 bases. Germline V CDR1 and CDR2: KGHSH, LQKENI. CDR3 length equals 14 residues. V lost 3 bases, J lost 4 bases, and 2 bases stayed unmatched. In nucleotides, the CDR3 is TGTGCCAGCTCACCCCGGGACAGCACCGGGGAGCTGTTTTTT. It encodes CASSPRDSTGELFF. The full variable domain, rest sourced from reference TRBV18 and TRBJ2-2, is NAGVMQNPRHLVRRRGQEARLRCSPMKGHSHVYWYRQLPEEGLKFMVYLQKENIIDESGMPKERFSAEFPKEGPSILRIQQVVRGDSAAYFCASSPRDSTGELFFGEGSRLTVL.

This clonotype was detected many times. This chain uses TRBV6-6 with TRBJ1-2, with D unresolved. V lost 4 bases, J lost 0 bases, and 6 bases lay in between. Looked up from germline, CDR1 is MNHNY and CDR2 is SVGAGI (reference sequence). This CDR3 comprises 13 residues. The CDR3 DNA sequence: TGTGCCAGCAGTTCCGCCGCTAACTATGGCTACACCTTC. It codes for CASSSAANYGYTF.

This clonotype was observed at least ten times. This chain uses TRBV11-2 with TRBJ2-3; D unclear. The CDR3 extends over 13 amino acids. CDR1 is SGHAT and CDR2 is FQNNGV in the germline V gene. V dropped 5 bases and J dropped 1 base, with 7 bases sitting between them. The chain's CDR3 is CASSMDRTDTQYF. CDR3 DNA: TGTGCCAGCAGCATGGACCGCACAGATACGCAGTATTTT.

This clonotype was found many times. This chain links TRBV20-1 with TRBJ2-1, with TRBD2 as a possible D gene (5 bases). With 6 bases removed from V and 7 bases from J, the gap between germline ends came to 16 bases. CDR1 is DFQATT, CDR2 SNEGSKA, per germline (reference sequence). The CDR3 sequence is 13 residues long. CDR3 loop: CSAPPSGGNEQFF. The DNA for the CDR3 is TGCAGTGCCCCCCCTAGTGGCGGGAATGAGCAGTTCTTC.